The clone carrying this TCR beta chain showed up just a few times. Its antigen is not known. This CDR3 spans 11 amino acids. Measured with immunoSEQ multiplex PCR; TCRdb has only the in-frame clones, and not every one. The data show 140,000 to 150,000 clones, approximately 85% seen once. This entry is derived from a study of T cell responses to AZD1222 COVID-19 vaccine. Study conclusions and caveats: Within unmutated variant regions lay the reported targets of nearly half of spike-specific TCRs. The peak T cell response came first, and repertoires were sampled only after it. Spike-specific TCR breadth and depth went up after people got two AZD1222 doses. Donors were mostly white British, more females; clonal diversity possibly underestimated.

V and J are TRBV12-2 and TRBJ2-7; the table names TRBD1, a call not compared with the DNA. TRBV12-2 is a pseudogene segment. Source: peripheral blood, taken on day 0 of MenACWY control vaccination. The TCR originated in an adult in good health. Here the CDR3 reads CASRLVARRYV. The CDR3 bases are TGTGCAAGTCGCTTAGTGGCCCGCAGGTACGTC.